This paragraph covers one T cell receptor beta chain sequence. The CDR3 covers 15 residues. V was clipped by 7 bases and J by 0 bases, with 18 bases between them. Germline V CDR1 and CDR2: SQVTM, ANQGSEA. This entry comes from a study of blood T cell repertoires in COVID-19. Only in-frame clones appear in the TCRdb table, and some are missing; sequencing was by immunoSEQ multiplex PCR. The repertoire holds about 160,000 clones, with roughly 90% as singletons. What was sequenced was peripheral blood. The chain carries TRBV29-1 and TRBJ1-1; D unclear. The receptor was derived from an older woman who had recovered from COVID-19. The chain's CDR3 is CSARAGWAMNTEAFF. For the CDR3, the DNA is TGCAGCGCCCGAGCCGGATGGGCAATGAACACTGAAGCTTTCTTT.